Listed here is a single T cell receptor beta chain. Documented time point: newly diagnosed GD, antithyroid drugs for less than 3 months. RNA isolated from PBMCs was used to make the TCR library. Diagnosing Graves' disease relied on the American Thyroid Association guidelines. The CDR3 totals 14 residues. Germline CDR1 DFQATT, CDR2 SNEGSKA (reference sequence). Germline trimming cut 5 bases from V and 6 bases from J; bases unmatched to any gene: 6. The authors built TCR beta libraries using iRepertoire HTBI primers and Arm-PCR of CDR3 regions. TCRdb reanalysed the multiplex PCR reads using MiXCR and keeps one entry per CDR3 protein. The table records about 420,000 distinct CDR3 sequences, about 15% of them present only once. The data were taken from a study of regulatory T cells in long-lasting Graves disease. About the study: The antithyroid drugs taken by newly diagnosed Graves' patients had been used for under 3 months.

The same specimen was also included in a second study, on T cells in Graves' hyperthyroidism and ophthalmopathy. That paper states: Recently diagnosed hyperthyroidism of less than 2 months' duration affected patients aged 18 to 65. HTBI primers were the set used in a first-round RT-PCR of the TCR CDR3.

The rearrangement uses TRBV20-1 and TRBJ1-5; 11 positions agree with TRBD1. This TCR derives from a woman aged 18-35 years with Graves disease. This specimen consisted of peripheral blood mononuclear cells (PBMCs), obtained at new diagnosis, from a patient treated with antithyroid drugs. For the CDR3, the DNA is TGCAGTGCTCTCGAGGACAGGGGGCGTCAGCCCCAGCATTTT. This codes for CSALEDRGRQPQHF.